This T cell receptor (beta chain) was identified during a study of cytomegalovirus exposure and HLA in healthy donors. Germline V gene sequence: CDR1 SGHRS, CDR2 YFSETQ. The CDR3 length is 11 residues. A word on this clone: The junction departs from the called germline gene at one end, perhaps through a read error.

Everyone who donated was a healthy bone marrow donor. PCR used 60 Vbeta primers and 13 Jbeta primers. Method: immunoSEQ multiplex PCR; TCRdb's copy keeps in-frame clones and lacks some. Counted here are roughly 80,000 clones, roughly 70% occurring once; the ten biggest clones make up roughly 5.2%. The sequenced sample consisted of PBMCs. The receptor was derived from a man aged 60 to 69 in good health and CMV-seropositive. This chain links TRBV5-1 with TRBJ2-5; D is unclear. This CDR3 is CASSSQKTQYF. The CDR3 DNA follows: TGCGCCAGCAGCTCCCAAAAGACCCAGTACTTC.